These T cell receptor beta chains were read from a single sample in a study of blood T cell repertoires in COVID-19. TCRdb keeps only in-frame clones here, not all; method: immunoSEQ multiplex PCR. There are around 140,000 clones in the sample; roughly 90% occur only once, and more than 2% lies in the top ten. Material for sequencing was peripheral blood. The receptor source for this set is a man between 65 and 79 years old with active COVID-19. CDR3s include the opening cysteine and the closing phenylalanine or tryptophan. D genes are given only for firm matches. Part of the rows lack a size; the others show once, few, many or a class for expanded clones.

abundance: .; v_gene: TRBV30; d_gene: .; j_gene: TRBJ1-2; CDR3aa: CAWGSTANYGYTF; CDR3nt: TGTGCCTGGGGGTCAACAGCTAACTATGGCTACACCTTC
abundance: few; v_gene: TRBV7-2; d_gene: .; j_gene: TRBJ2-7; CDR3aa: CASSLTGYEQYF; CDR3nt: TGTGCCAGCAGCTTGACAGGTTACGAGCAGTACTTC
abundance: .; v_gene: TRBV6-5; d_gene: TRBD1; j_gene: TRBJ2-7; CDR3aa: CASSSWDRSYEQYF; CDR3nt: TGTGCCAGCAGTTCCTGGGACAGATCCTACGAGCAGTACTTC
abundance: .; v_gene: TRBV24-1; d_gene: .; j_gene: TRBJ2-2; CDR3aa: CATSDLGGAPANTGELFF; CDR3nt: TGTGCCACCAGTGATTTGGGCGGGGCCCCCGCGAACACCGGGGAGCTGTTTTTT
abundance: .; v_gene: TRBV19; d_gene: TRBD1; j_gene: TRBJ1-2; CDR3aa: CASSPTGGGGYTF; CDR3nt: TGTGCCAGCAGTCCTACAGGGGGCGGTGGCTACACCTTC
abundance: .; v_gene: TRBV18; d_gene: .; j_gene: TRBJ1-2; CDR3aa: CASSPTSYGYTF; CDR3nt: TGTGCCAGCTCACCAACGAGCTATGGCTACACCTTC
abundance: .; v_gene: TRBV7-3; d_gene: .; j_gene: TRBJ2-5; CDR3aa: CASSWRGTREGDQETQYF; CDR3nt: TGTGCCAGCAGCTGGAGGGGAACGAGGGAAGGGGACCAAGAGACCCAGTACTTC
abundance: .; v_gene: TRBV7-9; d_gene: .; j_gene: TRBJ1-3; CDR3aa: CASSPRGLSGNTIYF; CDR3nt: TGTGCCAGCAGCCCTCGTGGCCTCTCTGGAAACACCATATATTTT
abundance: few; v_gene: TRBV6-6; d_gene: .; j_gene: TRBJ2-5; CDR3aa: CASAERKETQYF; CDR3nt: TGTGCCAGCGCCGAGCGTAAAGAGACCCAGTACTTC
abundance: .; v_gene: TRBV7-2; d_gene: TRBD2; j_gene: TRBJ2-1; CDR3aa: CASSISGRDNEQFF; CDR3nt: TGTGCCAGCAGCATTAGCGGGAGGGACAATGAGCAGTTCTTC
abundance: .; v_gene: TRBV7-9; d_gene: .; j_gene: TRBJ1-1; CDR3aa: CASSLSQQGTEAFF; CDR3nt: TGTGCCAGCAGCTTAAGCCAGCAGGGCACTGAAGCTTTCTTT
abundance: .; v_gene: TRBV5-1; d_gene: .; j_gene: TRBJ2-1; CDR3aa: CASEAQGYNEQFF; CDR3nt: TGCGCCAGCGAAGCCCAGGGCTACAATGAGCAGTTCTTC
abundance: .; v_gene: TRBV7-2; d_gene: .; j_gene: TRBJ2-1; CDR3aa: CASSRTREDEQFF; CDR3nt: TGTGCCAGCAGCCGGACAAGGGAGGATGAGCAGTTCTTC
abundance: .; v_gene: TRBV19; d_gene: .; j_gene: TRBJ2-1; CDR3aa: CASSIDRGSYNEQFF; CDR3nt: TGTGCCAGTAGTATAGACAGAGGCTCCTACAATGAGCAGTTCTTC
abundance: .; v_gene: TRBV19; d_gene: .; j_gene: TRBJ1-5; CDR3aa: CASSIRLGTINQPQHF; CDR3nt: TGTGCCAGTAGTATAAGATTAGGGACAATCAATCAGCCCCAGCATTTT
abundance: .; v_gene: TRBV27; d_gene: .; j_gene: TRBJ1-1; CDR3aa: CASSFGASMGTEAFF; CDR3nt: TGTGCCAGCAGTTTTGGGGCTTCTATGGGAACTGAAGCTTTCTTT
abundance: .; v_gene: TRBV3-1/TRBV3-2; d_gene: TRBD1; j_gene: TRBJ2-1; CDR3aa: CASSRGQGGNEQFF; CDR3nt: TGTGCCAGCAGCCGAGGACAGGGAGGCAATGAGCAGTTCTTC
abundance: .; v_gene: TRBV9; d_gene: .; j_gene: TRBJ2-7; CDR3aa: CASSPNWDWSYEQYF; CDR3nt: TGTGCCAGCAGCCCGAACTGGGACTGGTCCTACGAGCAGTACTTC
abundance: .; v_gene: TRBV24-1; d_gene: TRBD1; j_gene: TRBJ1-2; CDR3aa: CATSDPDRAYGYTF; CDR3nt: TGTGCCACCAGTGACCCAGACAGGGCCTATGGCTACACCTTC
abundance: .; v_gene: TRBV28; d_gene: .; j_gene: TRBJ1-1; CDR3aa: CASLAVLAGTEAFF; CDR3nt: TGTGCCAGCCTGGCGGTCCTTGCCGGCACTGAAGCTTTCTTT
abundance: .; v_gene: TRBV7-7; d_gene: .; j_gene: TRBJ2-3; CDR3aa: CASSLLGVGTDTQYF; CDR3nt: TGTGCTAGCAGCTTGTTAGGGGTGGGCACAGATACGCAGTATTTT
abundance: .; v_gene: TRBV12-3/TRBV12-4; d_gene: .; j_gene: TRBJ1-5; CDR3aa: CASRQGVQPQHF; CDR3nt: TGTGCCAGCAGACAGGGTGTTCAGCCCCAGCATTTT
abundance: .; v_gene: TRBV2; d_gene: TRBD1; j_gene: TRBJ2-1; CDR3aa: CASRYGQGGYNEQFF; CDR3nt: TGTGCCAGCAGGTACGGACAGGGAGGATACAATGAGCAGTTCTTC
abundance: .; v_gene: TRBV6-5; d_gene: TRBD1; j_gene: TRBJ1-2; CDR3aa: CANRDTLTGGYGYTF; CDR3nt: TGTGCCAACCGCGATACGCTGACAGGGGGCTATGGCTACACCTTC
abundance: .; v_gene: TRBV30; d_gene: TRBD1; j_gene: TRBJ2-7; CDR3aa: CAWRHSGQGYEQYF; CDR3nt: TGTGCCTGGAGACACTCGGGACAGGGGTACGAGCAGTACTTC
abundance: .; v_gene: TRBV4-1; d_gene: TRBD1; j_gene: TRBJ2-1; CDR3aa: CASSPWDSNNEQFF; CDR3nt: TGCGCCAGCAGCCCATGGGACAGCAACAATGAGCAGTTCTTC
abundance: .; v_gene: TRBV29-1; d_gene: .; j_gene: TRBJ1-1; CDR3aa: CSVKGRGMPEAFF; CDR3nt: TGCAGCGTTAAAGGTCGAGGGATGCCTGAAGCTTTCTTT
abundance: few; v_gene: TRBV15; d_gene: TRBD1; j_gene: TRBJ2-1; CDR3aa: CATSRDFQETGYDNEQFF; CDR3nt: TGTGCCACCAGCAGAGATTTTCAGGAGACAGGGTACGACAATGAGCAGTTCTTC
abundance: .; v_gene: TRBV7-2; d_gene: TRBD1; j_gene: TRBJ2-5; CDR3aa: CASRLGDRQETQYF; CDR3nt: TGTGCCAGCAGATTAGGGGACAGACAAGAGACCCAGTACTTC
abundance: .; v_gene: TRBV15; d_gene: .; j_gene: TRBJ1-2; CDR3aa: CATSSRDGNYGYTF; CDR3nt: TGTGCCACCAGCAGCCGGGATGGAAACTATGGCTACACCTTC
abundance: .; v_gene: TRBV28; d_gene: .; j_gene: TRBJ1-1; CDR3aa: CASSFQGTAEAFF; CDR3nt: TGTGCCAGCAGTTTTCAGGGGACCGCTGAAGCTTTCTTT
abundance: .; v_gene: TRBV5-1; d_gene: .; j_gene: TRBJ1-1; CDR3aa: CASTPGARDAEAFF; CDR3nt: TGCGCCAGCACCCCGGGCGCCAGGGATGCCGAAGCTTTCTTT
abundance: .; v_gene: TRBV7-3; d_gene: TRBD2; j_gene: TRBJ2-2; CDR3aa: CASSLSGGRTGELFF; CDR3nt: TGTGCCAGCAGCTTAAGCGGGGGGAGGACCGGGGAGCTGTTTTTT
abundance: .; v_gene: TRBV5-1; d_gene: .; j_gene: TRBJ2-1; CDR3aa: CATRPGQNNEQFF; CDR3nt: TGCGCCACCAGGCCGGGACAAAACAATGAGCAGTTCTTC
abundance: .; v_gene: TRBV3-1/TRBV3-2; d_gene: .; j_gene: TRBJ1-3; CDR3aa: CASSHLLGNTIYF; CDR3nt: TGTGCCAGCAGCCATCTTCTGGGAAACACCATATATTTT
abundance: .; v_gene: TRBV6-6; d_gene: .; j_gene: TRBJ1-2; CDR3aa: CASSRRGEYGYTF; CDR3nt: TGTGCCAGCAGCCGACGCGGGGAATATGGCTACACCTTC
abundance: .; v_gene: TRBV5-3; d_gene: TRBD1; j_gene: TRBJ2-1; CDR3aa: CARSRLRGLVRNEQFF; CDR3nt: TGTGCCAGAAGCCGCCTTAGGGGGCTAGTAAGGAATGAGCAGTTCTTC
abundance: once; v_gene: TRBV11-2; d_gene: .; j_gene: TRBJ2-7; CDR3aa: CASSRGGQGQSSYEQYF; CDR3nt: TGTGCCAGCAGCCGGGGGGGACAGGGACAGAGCTCCTACGAGCAGTACTTC
abundance: .; v_gene: TRBV5-1; d_gene: .; j_gene: TRBJ1-4; CDR3aa: CASSPAGDPNEKLFF; CDR3nt: TGCGCCAGCAGCCCTGCGGGGGATCCGAATGAAAAACTGTTTTTT
abundance: once; v_gene: TRBV7-2; d_gene: .; j_gene: TRBJ1-2; CDR3aa: CASSSDRSNYGYTF; CDR3nt: TGTGCCAGCAGCTCAGACAGATCTAACTATGGCTACACCTTC
abundance: .; v_gene: TRBV28; d_gene: TRBD1; j_gene: TRBJ1-2; CDR3aa: CASTSPGQAYGYTF; CDR3nt: TGTGCCAGCACCTCCCCCGGACAGGCTTATGGCTACACCTTC
abundance: once; v_gene: TRBV18; d_gene: TRBD1; j_gene: TRBJ2-5; CDR3aa: CASSPVGQGLQETQYF; CDR3nt: TGTGCCAGCTCACCCGTTGGACAGGGCCTCCAAGAGACCCAGTACTTC